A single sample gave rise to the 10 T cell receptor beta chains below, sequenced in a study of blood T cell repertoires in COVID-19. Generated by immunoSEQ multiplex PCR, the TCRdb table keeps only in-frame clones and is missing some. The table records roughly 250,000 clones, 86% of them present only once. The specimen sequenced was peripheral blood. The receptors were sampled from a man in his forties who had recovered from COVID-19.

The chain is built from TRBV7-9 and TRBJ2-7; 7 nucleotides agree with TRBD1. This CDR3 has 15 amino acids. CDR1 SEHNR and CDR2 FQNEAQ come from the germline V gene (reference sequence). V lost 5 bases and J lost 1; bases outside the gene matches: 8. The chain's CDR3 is CASSTQGRPSYEQYF. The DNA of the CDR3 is TGTGCCAGCAGCACACAGGGGAGACCATCCTACGAGCAGTACTTC.

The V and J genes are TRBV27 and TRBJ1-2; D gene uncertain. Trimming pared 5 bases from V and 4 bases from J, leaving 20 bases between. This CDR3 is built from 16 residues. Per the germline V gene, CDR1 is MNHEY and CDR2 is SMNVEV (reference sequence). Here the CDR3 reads CASSPSLPGVFYGYTF. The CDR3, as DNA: TGTGCCAGCAGTCCGAGCCTACCTGGAGTCTTCTATGGCTACACCTTC.

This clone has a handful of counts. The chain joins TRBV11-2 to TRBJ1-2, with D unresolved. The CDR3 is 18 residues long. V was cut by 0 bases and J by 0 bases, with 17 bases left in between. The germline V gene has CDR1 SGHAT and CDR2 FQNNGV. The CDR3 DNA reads TGTGCCAGCAGCTTAGAGGTCGGCAGCCCCGACACTAACTATGGCTACACCTTC. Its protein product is CASSLEVGSPDTNYGYTF.

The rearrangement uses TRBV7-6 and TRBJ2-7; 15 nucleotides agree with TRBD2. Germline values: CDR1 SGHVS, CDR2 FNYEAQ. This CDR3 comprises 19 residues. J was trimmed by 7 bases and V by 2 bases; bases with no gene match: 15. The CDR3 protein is CASSLKNHGLAGGPREQYF. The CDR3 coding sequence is TGTGCCAGCAGCTTAAAGAACCACGGACTAGCGGGAGGGCCACGAGAGCAGTACTTC.

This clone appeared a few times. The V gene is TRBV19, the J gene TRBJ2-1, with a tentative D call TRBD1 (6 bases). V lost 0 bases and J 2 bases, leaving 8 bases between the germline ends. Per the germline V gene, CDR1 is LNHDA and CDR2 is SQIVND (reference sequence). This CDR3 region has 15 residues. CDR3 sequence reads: CASSIENRAYNEQFF. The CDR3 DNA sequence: TGTGCCAGTAGTATAGAAAACAGGGCCTACAATGAGCAGTTCTTC.

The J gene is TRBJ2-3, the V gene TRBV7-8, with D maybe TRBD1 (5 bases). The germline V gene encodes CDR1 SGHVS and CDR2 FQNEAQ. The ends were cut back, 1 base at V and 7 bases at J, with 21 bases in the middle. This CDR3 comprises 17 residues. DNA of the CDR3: TGTGCCAGCAGCTTAGGGGGCGGTGGGGCCCACAGGCATACGCAGTATTTT. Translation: CASSLGGGGAHRHTQYF.

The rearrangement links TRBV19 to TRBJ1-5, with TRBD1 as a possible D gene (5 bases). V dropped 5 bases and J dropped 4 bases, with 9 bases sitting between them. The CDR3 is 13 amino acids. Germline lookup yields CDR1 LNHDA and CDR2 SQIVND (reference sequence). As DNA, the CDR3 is TGTGCCAGTAGTGGCAGGGATAATCAGCCCCAGCATTTT. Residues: CASSGRDNQPQHF.

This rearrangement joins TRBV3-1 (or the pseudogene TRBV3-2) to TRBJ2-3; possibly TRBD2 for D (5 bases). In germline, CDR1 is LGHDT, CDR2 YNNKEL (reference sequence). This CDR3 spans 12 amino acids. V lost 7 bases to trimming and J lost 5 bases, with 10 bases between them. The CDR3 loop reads CASNLEGDTQYF. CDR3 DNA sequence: TGTGCCAGCAACCTCGAGGGAGATACGCAGTATTTT.

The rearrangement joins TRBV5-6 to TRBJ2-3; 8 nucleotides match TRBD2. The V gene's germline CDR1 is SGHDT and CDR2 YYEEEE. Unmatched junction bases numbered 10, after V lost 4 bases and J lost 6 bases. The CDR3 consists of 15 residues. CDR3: CASSRLATGWDTQYF. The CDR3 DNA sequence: TGTGCCAGCAGCCGACTAGCGACCGGGTGGGATACGCAGTATTTT.

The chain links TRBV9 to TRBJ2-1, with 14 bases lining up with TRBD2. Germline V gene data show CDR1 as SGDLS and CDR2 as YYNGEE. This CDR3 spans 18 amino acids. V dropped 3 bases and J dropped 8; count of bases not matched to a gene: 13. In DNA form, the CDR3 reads TGTGCCAGCAGCGCCGGACGGACTAGCGGGAGGCTGGGCGATGAGCAGTTCTTC. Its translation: CASSAGRTSGRLGDEQFF.